This is a list of T cell receptor beta chains from one sample in a study of cytomegalovirus exposure and HLA in healthy donors. Measured with immunoSEQ multiplex PCR; TCRdb has only the in-frame clones, and not every one. Seen here are about 45,000 clones, about 85% observed once, and the top ten hold 8%. The specimen sequenced was PBMCs. All receptors come from a woman between 35 and 50 years old in good health and CMV-seropositive. Both conserved end residues are part of each CDR3. D genes are given only for firm matches. Clone size, where shown, is once, few, many, or a class for clones that have expanded.

CDR3aa: CASSSSTLWGQQNIQYF; CDR3nt: TGTGCCAGCAGCTCAAGCACTTTGTGGGGACAGCAAAACATTCAGTACTTC; d_gene: TRBD1; abundance: .; v_gene: TRBV7-8; j_gene: TRBJ2-4
CDR3aa: CASSLGGNAEAFF; CDR3nt: TGCGCCAGCAGCTTAGGCGGCAATGCTGAAGCTTTCTTT; d_gene: .; abundance: few; v_gene: TRBV5-1; j_gene: TRBJ1-1
CDR3aa: CASVRDTFTDTQYF; CDR3nt: TGTGCCAGCGTGAGGGACACCTTCACAGATACGCAGTATTTT; d_gene: .; abundance: .; v_gene: TRBV7-6; j_gene: TRBJ2-3
CDR3aa: CASRAWEGNEQFF; CDR3nt: TGTGCCAGCAGAGCGTGGGAGGGGAATGAGCAGTTCTTC; d_gene: TRBD2; abundance: .; v_gene: TRBV6-4; j_gene: TRBJ2-1
CDR3aa: CASSPDGGNTEAFF; CDR3nt: TGTGCCAGCTCACCAGACGGGGGGAACACTGAAGCTTTCTTT; d_gene: .; abundance: .; v_gene: TRBV18; j_gene: TRBJ1-1
CDR3aa: CASKQGEFNYGYTF; CDR3nt: TGTGCCAGTAAACAGGGCGAGTTTAACTATGGCTACACCTTC; d_gene: .; abundance: .; v_gene: TRBV19; j_gene: TRBJ1-2
CDR3aa: CASSRDSLTAFF; CDR3nt: TGTGCCAGCTCACGGGACTCCTTAACAGCTTTCTTT; d_gene: .; abundance: .; v_gene: TRBV18; j_gene: TRBJ1-1
CDR3aa: CASRLLGGEYGYTF; CDR3nt: TGTGCCAGCAGACTCCTTGGGGGGGAGTATGGCTACACCTTC; d_gene: .; abundance: .; v_gene: TRBV2; j_gene: TRBJ1-2
CDR3aa: CASSLARGQRHTEAFF; CDR3nt: TGTGCCAGCAGCTTGGCCAGGGGGCAGAGGCACACTGAAGCTTTCTTT; d_gene: TRBD1; abundance: .; v_gene: TRBV5-6; j_gene: TRBJ1-1
CDR3aa: CASSSGGTYEQYF; CDR3nt: TGCGCCAGCAGTTCCGGGGGGACCTACGAGCAGTACTTC; d_gene: TRBD2; abundance: .; v_gene: TRBV10-1; j_gene: TRBJ2-7
CDR3aa: CASNNPGQKLDHTEAFF; CDR3nt: TGTGCCAGCAACAATCCGGGACAGAAATTGGACCACACTGAAGCTTTCTTT; d_gene: TRBD1; abundance: .; v_gene: TRBV7-6; j_gene: TRBJ1-1
CDR3aa: CASSPKGLAGGFDYEQYF; CDR3nt: TGCGCCAGCAGCCCAAAGGGACTAGCGGGGGGGTTCGACTACGAGCAGTACTTC; d_gene: TRBD2; abundance: once; v_gene: TRBV5-1; j_gene: TRBJ2-7
CDR3aa: CASSLAPGTSGRGTWTGELFF; CDR3nt: TGTGCCAGCAGCTTAGCCCCCGGGACTAGCGGGAGGGGCACCTGGACCGGGGAGCTGTTTTTT; d_gene: TRBD2; abundance: once; v_gene: TRBV13; j_gene: TRBJ2-2
CDR3aa: CASSPTVGQASYEQYF; CDR3nt: TGTGCCAGCTCACCTACGGTGGGACAGGCTTCCTACGAGCAGTACTTC; d_gene: TRBD1; abundance: .; v_gene: TRBV18; j_gene: TRBJ2-7
CDR3aa: CASSLNLMGTGGNTIYF; CDR3nt: TGCGCCAGCAGCTTGAACCTAATGGGGACAGGAGGAAACACCATATATTTT; d_gene: TRBD1; abundance: .; v_gene: TRBV5-1; j_gene: TRBJ1-3
CDR3aa: CSSSLGHFRDRREETQYF; CDR3nt: TGTTCCAGCAGCTTAGGGCACTTCCGGGACAGAAGAGAAGAGACCCAGTACTTC; d_gene: TRBD1; abundance: .; v_gene: TRBV7-9; j_gene: TRBJ2-5
CDR3aa: CASNGLAVSSYEQYF; CDR3nt: TGTGCCAGCAATGGACTAGCGGTTAGCTCCTACGAGCAGTACTTC; d_gene: TRBD2; abundance: .; v_gene: TRBV2; j_gene: TRBJ2-7
CDR3aa: CASSQGTVWETQYF; CDR3nt: TGTGCCAGCAGCCAAGGGACAGTGTGGGAGACCCAGTACTTC; d_gene: TRBD1; abundance: .; v_gene: TRBV7-2; j_gene: TRBJ2-5
CDR3aa: CASALGGATNEKLFF; CDR3nt: TGTGCCAGCGCCCTGGGGGGTGCAACTAATGAAAAACTGTTTTTT; d_gene: .; abundance: .; v_gene: TRBV25-1; j_gene: TRBJ1-4
CDR3aa: CASSVYWGQGAYEQYF; CDR3nt: TGTGCCAGCAGCGTTTACTGGGGACAGGGGGCCTACGAGCAGTACTTC; d_gene: TRBD1; abundance: .; v_gene: TRBV28; j_gene: TRBJ2-7
CDR3aa: CASSYGFGRDTDTQYF; CDR3nt: TGTGCCAGCAGTTATGGTTTCGGACGGGACACAGATACGCAGTATTTT; d_gene: .; abundance: .; v_gene: TRBV6-6; j_gene: TRBJ2-3
CDR3aa: CASSRLAGGGANVLTF; CDR3nt: TGTGCCAGCAGCCGTCTAGCGGGAGGTGGGGCCAACGTCCTGACTTTC; d_gene: TRBD2; abundance: .; v_gene: TRBV5-6; j_gene: TRBJ2-6
CDR3aa: CASSVRAFF; CDR3nt: TGTGCCAGCAGTGTACGGGCTTTCTTT; d_gene: .; abundance: .; v_gene: TRBV6-6; j_gene: TRBJ1-1
CDR3aa: CASSRDWLNQETQYF; CDR3nt: TGTGCCAGCAGCAGGGACTGGCTTAATCAAGAGACCCAGTACTTC; d_gene: .; abundance: once; v_gene: TRBV14; j_gene: TRBJ2-5
CDR3aa: CAISPGQGYNEQFF; CDR3nt: TGTGCCATCAGCCCGGGACAGGGATATAATGAGCAGTTCTTC; d_gene: TRBD1; abundance: medium-sized; v_gene: TRBV27; j_gene: TRBJ2-1
CDR3aa: CATSYLTGMFSPLHF; CDR3nt: TGTGCCACCAGCTATCTGACAGGGATGTTTTCACCCCTCCACTTT; d_gene: TRBD1; abundance: .; v_gene: TRBV15; j_gene: TRBJ1-6
CDR3aa: CASSQRFRLEGDEQFF; CDR3nt: TGTGCCAGCAGCCAGAGGTTCCGCCTTGAAGGCGATGAGCAGTTCTTC; d_gene: .; abundance: .; v_gene: TRBV14; j_gene: TRBJ2-1
CDR3aa: CASRPPGQGYNEQFF; CDR3nt: TGTGCCAGCAGGCCTCCGGGACAGGGTTACAATGAGCAGTTCTTC; d_gene: TRBD1; abundance: once; v_gene: TRBV7-9; j_gene: TRBJ2-1
CDR3aa: CATSDPEFDSTEAFF; CDR3nt: TGTGCCACCAGCGATCCAGAATTTGACAGCACTGAAGCTTTCTTT; d_gene: .; abundance: .; v_gene: TRBV15; j_gene: TRBJ1-1
CDR3aa: CASSLIRETGELFF; CDR3nt: TGTGCCAGCAGCTTAATTCGAGAGACCGGGGAGCTGTTTTTT; d_gene: .; abundance: .; v_gene: TRBV7-6; j_gene: TRBJ2-2
CDR3aa: CACLAAHYSNQPQHF; CDR3nt: TGTGCCTGCCTGGCGGCCCACTATAGCAATCAGCCCCAGCATTTT; d_gene: .; abundance: once; v_gene: TRBV6-1; j_gene: TRBJ1-5
CDR3aa: CASRASGTSGGELFF; CDR3nt: TGTGCCAGCAGAGCCTCCGGGACTTCGGGCGGGGAGCTGTTTTTT; d_gene: .; abundance: .; v_gene: TRBV2; j_gene: TRBJ2-2
CDR3aa: CASSLGTANTGELFF; CDR3nt: TGTGCCAGCAGCTTAGGGACAGCGAACACCGGGGAGCTGTTTTTT; d_gene: .; abundance: .; v_gene: TRBV7-6; j_gene: TRBJ2-2
CDR3aa: CASSQGAHNEQFF; CDR3nt: TGCGCCAGCTCCCAGGGGGCCCACAATGAGCAGTTCTTC; d_gene: TRBD1; abundance: .; v_gene: TRBV5-1; j_gene: TRBJ2-1
CDR3aa: CASSVAGGRGEEQYF; CDR3nt: TGTGCCAGCAGCGTAGCTGGCGGGAGAGGGGAAGAGCAGTACTTC; d_gene: TRBD2; abundance: .; v_gene: TRBV9; j_gene: TRBJ2-7
CDR3aa: CASSRYGDTQYF; CDR3nt: TGTGCCAGCAGCCGATACGGAGATACGCAGTATTTT; d_gene: .; abundance: .; v_gene: TRBV14; j_gene: TRBJ2-3
CDR3aa: CASSVGALPYNEQFF; CDR3nt: TGTGCCAGCAGCGTAGGGGCGCTGCCCTACAATGAGCAGTTCTTC; d_gene: .; abundance: .; v_gene: TRBV9; j_gene: TRBJ2-1
CDR3aa: CASSENVSGGSDNEQYF; CDR3nt: TGTGCCAGCAGTGAGAATGTCTCGGGCGGGAGTGACAACGAGCAGTACTTC; d_gene: TRBD2; abundance: .; v_gene: TRBV6-1; j_gene: TRBJ2-7
CDR3aa: CASSVRQGRSTEAFF; CDR3nt: TGTGCCAGCAGTGTACGACAGGGACGGAGCACTGAAGCTTTCTTT; d_gene: TRBD1; abundance: .; v_gene: TRBV28; j_gene: TRBJ1-1